Shown below are 22 T cell receptor beta chains from a single sample sequenced in a study of blood T cell repertoires in COVID-19. Produced via immunoSEQ multiplex PCR; TCRdb's table is partial and in-frame only. This sample carries about 150,000 clones, 84% of them seen once, and the ten largest clones take less than 4%. Sequencing was performed on PBMCs or T cells enriched from blood (not recorded which). The receptors originated from a woman aged 45-65 years with acute COVID-19.

CDR3 sequence reads: CASSQRGSSGANVLTF. CDR3 bases: TGTGCCAGCAGCCAAAGAGGGAGCTCTGGGGCCAACGTCCTGACTTTC. J is TRBJ2-6 and V is TRBV14, with D maybe TRBD2 (5 bases). The length of the CDR3 is 16 residues. V lost 2 bases to trimming and J lost 0 bases, with 8 bases between them. The germline V gene has CDR1 SGHDN and CDR2 FVKESK.

The genes are TRBV19 and TRBJ2-1; 7 bases are a match to TRBD2. With V trimmed by 2 bases and J by 5 bases, 15 bases remained unmatched. The CDR3 is made up of 18 amino acids. CDR1 is LNHDA and CDR2 is SQIVND in the germline V gene (reference sequence). The CDR3 sequence: CASSIWFGGEGSDNEQFF. The DNA for the CDR3 is TGTGCCAGTAGTATATGGTTTGGGGGGGAGGGATCCGACAATGAGCAGTTCTTC.

This chain uses TRBV7-3 with TRBJ2-1; no definite D call. V lost 1 base, J lost 0 bases, and 7 bases lay in between. The CDR3 sequence is 15 residues long. Germline V gene data show CDR1 as SGHTA and CDR2 as FQGTGA. CDR3 bases: TGTGCCAGCAGCTTAAGCGAGAGCTCCTACAATGAGCAGTTCTTC. The encoded protein is CASSLSESSYNEQFF.

The chain recombines TRBV7-9 with TRBJ2-7, with 7 bases lining up with TRBD2. CDR3 length: 16 residues. The germline V gene has CDR1 SEHNR and CDR2 FQNEAQ (reference sequence). With 0 bases clipped from V and 3 bases from J, the junction kept 8 bases outside the gene matches. Here the CDR3 DNA reads TGTGCCAGCAGCTTAGCGGGCATACTAGCGCACTACGAGCAGTACTTC. This translates into CASSLAGILAHYEQYF.

V usage is TRBV11-3 and J usage is TRBJ2-5; 7 bases align to TRBD2. Germline lookup yields CDR1 SGHNT and CDR2 YENEEA. V dropped 0 bases and J dropped 7; count of bases not matched to a gene: 20. CDR3 size: 19 residues. The CDR3 nucleotides are TGTGCCAGCAGCTTAGAGGGTACTAGCGAGGATGGTAGGAAGAGGACCCAGTACTTC. Its translation is CASSLEGTSEDGRKRTQYF.

The J gene is TRBJ1-4, the V gene TRBV18; D is unclear. Trimming took off 6 bases at V and 5 bases at J, with 16 bases between the two ends. CDR1 and CDR2 (germline): KGHSH, LQKENI. The CDR3 covers 15 residues. The CDR3 spells CASSASRDNNEKLFF. The CDR3 nucleotides read TGTGCCAGCTCGGCTAGCCGGGATAACAATGAAAAACTGTTTTTT.

The chain couples TRBV5-8 to TRBJ1-4; TRBD1 aligns across 10 bases. CDR1 and CDR2 from the germline V gene are SGHTS and YDEGEE. J gave up 7 bases and V 3 bases, and 6 bases lay outside the gene matches. The CDR3 spans 15 residues. The CDR3 here is CASSSRTGGGEKLFF. Here the CDR3 DNA reads TGTGCCAGCAGCTCTCGGACAGGGGGTGGTGAAAAACTGTTTTTT.

This sequence joins TRBV3-1 (or the pseudogene TRBV3-2) and TRBJ1-1; D is possibly TRBD1 (5 bases). Germline-derived CDR1 and CDR2 are LGHDT and YNNKEL (reference sequence). Trimming took off 5 bases at V and 3 bases at J, with 13 bases between the two ends. The CDR3 loop spans 14 amino acids. For the CDR3, the DNA is TGTGCCAGCAGCTCGCACAGGTTGTACACTGAAGCTTTCTTT. Amino acid sequence: CASSSHRLYTEAFF.

Only a few counts were recorded for this clone. The rearrangement joins TRBV4-1 to TRBJ2-7; D is possibly TRBD2 (5 bases). V shed 4 bases and J shed 3 bases, with 22 bases lying between them. The CDR3 runs to 17 residues. The germline CDR1 and CDR2 sequences are MGHRA and YSYEKL. CDR3 amino acids: CASSPLHTSIFNYEQYF. CDR3 nucleotides: TGCGCCAGCAGCCCACTCCATACTAGTATATTCAACTACGAGCAGTACTTC.

The chain uses TRBV27 and TRBJ2-1, with 7 positions matching TRBD2. The ends lost 6 bases at V and 2 bases at J; junction bases unmatched: 10. The CDR3 has 16 amino acids. CDR1 is MNHEY, CDR2 SMNVEV, per germline (reference sequence). CDR3 bases: TGTGCCAGCAGAACGGCTAGCGGAGGGGCCTACAATGAGCAGTTCTTC. Protein product: CASRTASGGAYNEQFF.

This chain links TRBV7-9 with TRBJ1-4, with D maybe TRBD1 (5 bases). The length of the CDR3 is 16 residues. The germline gives CDR1 SEHNR, CDR2 FQNEAQ (reference sequence). V was shortened by 6 bases and J by 4 bases, with 18 bases between the two germline ends. The CDR3: CASSPSGGALNEKLFF. The CDR3 DNA follows: TGTGCCAGCAGTCCCTCGGGCGGGGCGCTTAATGAAAAACTGTTTTTT.

In nucleotides, the CDR3 is TGTGCCAGCAGCCAGCAAGCGGGAGGGGTTGAGCAGTTCTTC. This gives the protein CASSQQAGGVEQFF. The chain uses TRBV14 and TRBJ2-1, with TRBD2 identical over 10 bases. The trim removed 3 bases at V and 9 bases at J, leaving 5 bases unmatched. From germline, CDR1 is SGHDN and CDR2 FVKESK. CDR3 length: 14 amino acids.

The CDR3 coding sequence is TGTGCCAGCAGCCCTTGGACTAGTAGCTCCGGGGAGCTGTTTTTT. Encoded protein: CASSPWTSSSGELFF. The V call is TRBV7-2, the J call TRBJ2-2; 7 positions agree with TRBD2. The CDR3 is 15 residues long. CDR1 is SGHTA, CDR2 FQGNSA, per germline. The J segment lost 6 bases and the V segment lost 5 bases, leaving 9 bases of the junction unmatched.

The chain has TRBV7-9 and TRBJ1-2; 10 bases line up with TRBD1. V was pared by 2 bases and J by 6 bases, with 6 bases of the junction left unmatched. The CDR3 loop spans 15 amino acids. Germline CDR1 and CDR2: SEHNR and FQNEAQ (reference sequence). The CDR3 spells CASSLSGQGIDGYTF. CDR3 DNA sequence: TGTGCCAGCAGCTTATCGGGACAGGGGATCGATGGCTACACCTTC.

The chain employs TRBV6-5 and TRBJ2-3; tentatively, D is TRBD1 (5 bases). V was clipped by 7 bases and J by 1 base, with 12 bases between them. The CDR3 has 14 amino acids. The germline CDR1 and CDR2 sequences are MNHEY and SVGAGI. The CDR3 here is CASKSGFGTDTQYF. The CDR3, as DNA: TGTGCCAGCAAATCAGGGTTTGGCACAGATACGCAGTATTTT.

The gene calls are TRBV11-3 and TRBJ1-1; TRBD1 aligns across 8 bases. The germline CDR1 and CDR2 sequences are SGHNT and YENEEA. Trimming at V came to 5 bases and at J to 10 bases, leaving 12 bases not matched to a gene. The CDR3 covers 14 residues. CDR3 protein: CASSDTPGRGRAFF. CDR3 nucleotide sequence: TGTGCCAGCAGCGACACCCCGGGCAGGGGGCGAGCTTTCTTT.

V is TRBV4-3 and J is TRBJ2-1, with 9 bases identical to TRBD2. There are 17 residues in the CDR3. Germline CDR1 LGHNA, CDR2 YSLEER. V shed 0 bases, J shed 0 bases, and the junction held 3 bases outside the gene matches. As DNA, the CDR3 is TGCGCCAGCAGCCAAGATTTTAGCGGGAGCTCCTACAATGAGCAGTTCTTC. Protein: CASSQDFSGSSYNEQFF.

The chain links TRBV5-1 to TRBJ2-7; D may be TRBD2 (6 bases). Trimming shortened V by 7 bases and J by 5 bases, and 25 bases separated the two germline ends. The CDR3 covers 16 residues. CDR1 is SGHRS, CDR2 YFSETQ, per germline. The CDR3 loop reads CASGRVGSTGLDEQYF. CDR3 DNA sequence: TGCGCCAGCGGACGCGTCGGGAGCACGGGCTTGGACGAGCAGTACTTC.

This clone was detected once. The genes are TRBV7-9 and TRBJ1-3; no definite D call. The ends were cut back, 3 bases at V and 4 bases at J, with 13 bases in the middle. Germline V gene lookup returns CDR1 SEHNR and CDR2 FQNEAQ (reference sequence). The CDR3 length is 15 residues. CDR3: CASSFIEIPGNTIYF. In DNA form, the CDR3 reads TGTGCCAGCAGCTTTATAGAAATTCCCGGAAACACCATATATTTT.

The rearrangement joins TRBV9 to TRBJ2-1; weak D call: TRBD2 (6 bases). From germline, CDR1 is SGDLS and CDR2 YYNGEE. The CDR3 contains 15 residues. Trimming removed 0 bases from V and 5 bases from J, with 12 bases in between. The CDR3 loop reads CASSVGGEINNEQFF. In DNA, the CDR3 is TGTGCCAGCAGCGTAGGGGGGGAAATTAACAATGAGCAGTTCTTC.

This clone was seen more than once but under ten times. The chain uses TRBV4-2 and TRBJ2-5, with D possibly being TRBD2 (5 bases). This CDR3 contains 14 residues. The germline V and J ends were trimmed by 0 bases and 7 bases, with 12 bases remaining between them. Germline V CDR1 and CDR2: LGHNA, YNFKEQ. The CDR3 bases are TGTGCCAGCAGCCAAGACCTAGCCGGAGGGACCCAGTACTTC. Its protein is CASSQDLAGGTQYF.

The CDR3 region has the DNA TGTGCCAGCAGCTCGGGACTAGCGGGAGTCTCCTACAATGAGCAGTTCTTC. Translated, it gives CASSSGLAGVSYNEQFF. The chain couples TRBV5-4 to TRBJ2-1; 14 bases fit TRBD2. CDR1 and CDR2 from the germline V gene are SGHNT and YYREEE (reference sequence). V shed 3 bases, J shed 0 bases, and the junction held 2 bases outside the gene matches. CDR3 length: 17 amino acids.